This T cell receptor (beta chain) comes out of a study of blood T cells in healthy people across ages. Study results and limitations: Per million T cells, TCR beta diversity dropped about linearly as age rose. When set beside aged donors, long-lived donors presented more naive CD4+ cells and higher diversity. Diversity was estimated from one million T cells, and these estimates were considered underestimates.

Trimming at V came to 3 bases and at J to 9 bases, leaving 9 bases not matched to a gene. The CDR3 extends over 14 amino acids. Germline CDR1 and CDR2: MNHEY and SMNVEV (reference sequence). Together with a sample-barcoded 5' primer, a J-beta primer mix was included in a second PCR lasting about 6 to 11 cycles. Tagging of each cDNA molecule was performed by a template-switch adaptor with 12 random nucleotides. TCRdb reanalysed the 5' RACE reads using MiXCR and keeps one entry per CDR3 protein. This table holds roughly 1.7 million distinct CDR3 sequences, around 35% found once. This clonotype was seen only a few times. Its antigen is still unknown.

The source is a woman in her twenties or thirties in good health. The sample comprised blood. This chain connects TRBV27 to TRBJ2-3; 7 bases map to TRBD2. The CDR3 here is CASSLGGRGRTQYF. The DNA of the CDR3 is TGTGCCAGCAGTTTGGGCGGGCGGGGGAGGACGCAGTATTTT.